This is a list of T cell receptor beta chains from one sample in a study of cytomegalovirus exposure and HLA in healthy donors. The protocol was immunoSEQ multiplex PCR, while the TCRdb copy is restricted to in-frame clones and leaves out a portion. This repertoire shows 150,000 or so clones, approximately 88% found once; its top ten account for around 9.6%. The sequenced sample consisted of PBMCs. The receptors were sampled from a man aged 25 to 45 in good health and CMV-seropositive. Each CDR3 is given with its conserved first and last residue. A D gene is named only where the DNA matches it firmly. Not every row has a clone size; where given, it reads once, few, many or a size class.

J: TRBJ1-1
length: 13
D: -
V: TRBV7-2
size: -
CDR3: CASSPEGDTEAFF
DNA: TGTGCCAGCAGCCCCGAGGGTGATACTGAAGCTTTCTTT

J: TRBJ2-4
length: 15
D: TRBD2
V: TRBV5-1
size: -
CDR3: CASSRGLADQNIQYF
DNA: TGCGCCAGCAGCCGGGGACTAGCGGATCAAAACATTCAGTACTTC

J: TRBJ2-5
length: 15
D: TRBD2
V: TRBV10-1
size: -
CDR3: CASSDRLAGKETQYF
DNA: TGCGCCAGCAGTGATCGCCTAGCGGGAAAAGAGACCCAGTACTTC

J: TRBJ2-3
length: 15
D: TRBD1
V: TRBV2
size: once
CDR3: CASTQDRGGTDTQYF
DNA: TGTGCCAGCACCCAGGACAGGGGCGGCACAGATACGCAGTATTTT

J: TRBJ1-5
length: 16
D: -
V: TRBV28
size: -
CDR3: CASSSTEGRGNQPQHF
DNA: TGTGCCAGCAGTTCGACAGAAGGAAGAGGCAATCAGCCCCAGCATTTT

J: TRBJ2-5
length: 19
D: TRBD1
V: TRBV5-1
size: -
CDR3: CASSNLGGTGGSRGETQYF
DNA: TGCGCCAGCAGCAATTTGGGCGGGACAGGGGGCTCCAGGGGGGAGACCCAGTACTTC

J: TRBJ2-7
length: 16
D: -
V: TRBV21-1
size: -
CDR3: CASSKGQGWWSYEQYF
DNA: TGTGCCAGCAGCAAAGGTCAGGGGTGGTGGTCCTACGAGCAGTACTTC

J: TRBJ2-5
length: 13
D: -
V: TRBV5-1
size: -
CDR3: CASSLELGETQYF
DNA: TGCGCCAGCAGCTTGGAACTAGGGGAGACCCAGTACTTC

J: TRBJ2-7
length: 15
D: TRBD1
V: TRBV28
size: -
CDR3: CASSLATGGPYEQYF
DNA: TGTGCCAGCAGTTTGGCGACAGGGGGTCCCTACGAGCAGTACTTC

J: TRBJ1-2
length: 15
D: TRBD1
V: TRBV27
size: once
CDR3: CASSPETGDNYGYTF
DNA: TGTGCCAGCAGCCCGGAGACAGGGGACAACTATGGCTACACCTTC

J: TRBJ2-3
length: 16
D: TRBD2
V: TRBV5-1
size: -
CDR3: CASSLGLALSTDTQYF
DNA: TGCGCCAGCAGCTTGGGACTAGCGCTGAGCACAGATACGCAGTATTTT

J: TRBJ2-7
length: 12
D: TRBD1
V: TRBV6-5
size: -
CDR3: CASSRQGYEQYF
DNA: TGTGCCAGCAGTCGACAGGGCTACGAGCAGTACTTC

J: TRBJ2-3
length: 13
D: TRBD1
V: TRBV4-1
size: -
CDR3: CASSLQGIDTQYF
DNA: TGCGCCAGCAGCCTACAGGGGATAGATACGCAGTATTTT

J: TRBJ1-5
length: 12
D: -
V: TRBV7-9
size: few
CDR3: CASSSRRRPQHF
DNA: TGTGCCAGCAGCTCGCGGAGGAGGCCCCAGCATTTT

J: TRBJ2-2
length: 14
D: -
V: TRBV28
size: -
CDR3: CASSPRAVRGALFF
DNA: TGTGCCAGCAGTCCGAGGGCGGTTAGAGGCGCGCTGTTTTTT

J: TRBJ2-3
length: 15
D: -
V: TRBV11-1
size: once
CDR3: CASSSLTGSTDTQYF
DNA: TGTGCCAGCAGCTCACTCACAGGGAGCACAGATACGCAGTATTTT

J: TRBJ1-5
length: 15
D: TRBD1
V: TRBV28
size: few
CDR3: CASSLPTGGSQPQHF
DNA: TGTGCCAGCAGTTTGCCGACAGGGGGAAGCCAGCCCCAGCATTTT

J: TRBJ1-5
length: 14
D: -
V: TRBV2
size: -
CDR3: CASSIRGNQWPQHF
DNA: TGTGCCAGCAGTATCAGGGGCAATCAGTGGCCCCAGCATTTT

J: TRBJ2-1
length: 15
D: TRBD2
V: TRBV28
size: -
CDR3: CASSLWGRGYNEQFF
DNA: TGTGCCAGCAGTTTATGGGGGAGGGGATACAATGAGCAGTTCTTC

J: TRBJ1-6
length: 13
D: TRBD1
V: TRBV6-6
size: -
CDR3: CASTTGTKSPLHF
DNA: TGTGCCAGCACGACAGGGACAAAATCACCCCTCCACTTT

J: TRBJ2-2
length: 15
D: -
V: TRBV7-9
size: -
CDR3: CARQGPSGNTGELFF
DNA: TGTGCCAGACAGGGCCCTAGCGGGAACACCGGGGAGCTGTTTTTT

J: TRBJ1-2
length: 17
D: -
V: TRBV18
size: -
CDR3: CASSPSVARGANYGYTF
DNA: TGTGCCAGCTCACCATCCGTCGCCCGGGGAGCTAACTATGGCTACACCTTC

J: TRBJ1-5
length: 15
D: TRBD1
V: TRBV28
size: -
CDR3: CASRHPGTGAQPQHF
DNA: TGTGCCAGCAGGCACCCCGGGACAGGTGCTCAGCCCCAGCATTTT

J: TRBJ2-2
length: 12
D: -
V: TRBV29-1
size: -
CDR3: CSVRDGTGELFF
DNA: TGCAGCGTGAGGGATGGGACCGGGGAGCTGTTTTTT

J: TRBJ1-5
length: 19
D: TRBD1
V: TRBV28
size: -
CDR3: CASSLSRGLGTVFDQPQHF
DNA: TGTGCCAGCAGTTTATCCCGAGGCCTCGGGACAGTGTTCGATCAGCCCCAGCATTTT

J: TRBJ1-1
length: 14
D: TRBD1
V: TRBV19
size: -
CDR3: CASSILTGGTEAFF
DNA: TGTGCCAGTAGTATCCTGACAGGGGGGACTGAAGCTTTCTTT

J: TRBJ2-6
length: 17
D: TRBD1
V: TRBV28
size: -
CDR3: CASSLLDRGSGANVLTF
DNA: TGTGCCAGCAGTTTATTGGACAGGGGTTCCGGGGCCAACGTCCTGACTTTC

J: TRBJ1-5
length: 16
D: TRBD1
V: TRBV30
size: once
CDR3: CAWAPAGTGGNQPQHF
DNA: TGTGCCTGGGCCCCTGCGGGCACAGGGGGCAATCAGCCCCAGCATTTT

J: TRBJ1-4
length: 16
D: -
V: TRBV7-9
size: -
CDR3: CASSLGGQAANEKLFF
DNA: TGTGCCAGCAGCTTAGGAGGGCAAGCAGCTAATGAAAAACTGTTTTTT

J: TRBJ2-1
length: 14
D: TRBD1
V: TRBV28
size: -
CDR3: CASRAGQGYNEQFF
DNA: TGTGCCAGCAGGGCGGGACAGGGATACAATGAGCAGTTCTTC

J: TRBJ1-1
length: 13
D: -
V: TRBV7-6
size: -
CDR3: CASSSYSGAEAFF
DNA: TGTGCCAGCAGCTCCTACTCTGGAGCTGAAGCTTTCTTT

J: TRBJ2-3
length: 16
D: TRBD2
V: TRBV5-4
size: -
CDR3: CASSLDIASGHDTQYF
DNA: TGTGCCAGCAGCTTGGATATAGCTAGCGGTCATGATACGCAGTATTTT

J: TRBJ2-5
length: 14
D: -
V: TRBV30
size: few
CDR3: CAWSVGLASETQYF
DNA: TGTGCCTGGAGTGTAGGGCTAGCTTCCGAGACCCAGTACTTC